The 21 T cell receptor beta chains in this list originate from one sample, sequenced in a study of Ad26.COV2.S vaccination and SARS-CoV-2 variants. Treatment given: 19 received Ad26.COV2.S at low or high dose, single or two shots; roughly five received placebo; per-sample allocation not given. Vaccine and placebo recipients were sampled on day 63 after the first injection. Sequencing was performed with immunoSEQ multiplex PCR; in TCRdb, only in-frame clones are kept and a portion is missing. The repertoire holds some 640,000 clones, around 90% seen once, with about 1.5% in the top ten. The material was peripheral blood, obtained in a trial of Ad26.COV2.S vaccine versus placebo. The receptors stem from a person aged 18-65 years who received the Ad26.COV2.S COVID-19 vaccine or a placebo.

V and J are TRBV6-5 and TRBJ1-3, with 7 bases that match TRBD1. Unmatched junction bases numbered 5, after V lost 6 bases and J lost 0 bases. From germline, CDR1 is MNHEY and CDR2 SVGAGI. The CDR3 has 15 residues. Written as DNA, the CDR3 is TGTGCCAGCAGCCCGGGACAGATCTCTGGAAACACCATATATTTT. Its protein is CASSPGQISGNTIYF.

J is TRBJ2-7 and V is TRBV5-4, with 7 bases aligning to TRBD2. Germline V CDR1 and CDR2: SGHNT, YYREEE (reference sequence). V was clipped by 4 bases and J by 3 bases; unmatched bases: 7. The CDR3 has 14 amino acids. The CDR3 nucleotides are TGTGCCAGCAGCCCCGGGACTAACTTCTACGAGCAGTACTTC. Protein sequence: CASSPGTNFYEQYF.

The chain carries TRBV2 and TRBJ2-1; D is perhaps TRBD1 (5 bases). Looked up from germline, CDR1 is SNHLY and CDR2 is FYNNEI. V was trimmed by 4 bases and J by 7 bases, leaving 20 bases between them. The CDR3 loop spans 16 amino acids. CDR3 sequence: CASSGGREGRWNEQFF. The CDR3 DNA is TGTGCCAGCAGTGGCGGCAGGGAAGGTAGATGGAATGAGCAGTTCTTC.

CDR3 nucleotides: TGTGCCAGCTCACTAAGGACCAGGGATGCTTTCTTT. This translates into CASSLRTRDAFF. The chain uses TRBV18 and TRBJ1-1, with a possible D match to TRBD1 (5 bases). The CDR3 runs 12 residues. Trimming shortened V by 4 bases and J by 11 bases, and 14 bases separated the two germline ends. Germline CDR1 is KGHSH and CDR2 is LQKENI.

V usage is TRBV25-1 and J usage is TRBJ1-4, with 12 bases that match TRBD1. Germline V gene lookup returns CDR1 MGHDK and CDR2 SYGVNS. Germline trimming cut 3 bases from V and 8 bases from J; bases unmatched to any gene: 4. This CDR3 contains 15 residues. The CDR3 here is CASSDLGTGGEKLFF. DNA of the CDR3: TGTGCCAGCAGTGATTTAGGGACAGGGGGCGAAAAACTGTTTTTT.

The genes are TRBV5-1 and TRBJ1-5; D not certain. V was pared by 0 bases and J by 0 bases, with 7 bases between. The CDR3 loop spans 15 amino acids. Germline V gives CDR1 SGHRS, CDR2 YFSETQ. Here the CDR3 DNA reads TGCGCCAGCAGCTTGGAGGCAGGTAGCAATCAGCCCCAGCATTTT. As protein: CASSLEAGSNQPQHF.

The count of this clone is one. Here the CDR3 reads CASSQLGGQSYEQYF. The CDR3 coding sequence is TGTGCCAGCAGCCAATTAGGGGGACAGTCCTACGAGCAGTACTTC. The chain recombines TRBV7-6 with TRBJ2-7, with 7 bases aligning to TRBD1. The germline CDR1 and CDR2 sequences are SGHVS and FNYEAQ. V lost 5 bases, J lost 1 base, and 8 bases stayed unmatched. The CDR3 runs to 15 residues.

The CDR3 sequence: CASRGDLYEQYF. CDR3 nucleotide sequence: TGTGCCAGCAGGGGCGACTTGTACGAGCAGTACTTC. This rearrangement joins TRBV6-6 to TRBJ2-7; no firm D call. V lost 6 bases to trimming and J lost 4 bases, with 10 bases between them. CDR1 is MNHNY, CDR2 SVGAGI, per germline (reference sequence). The CDR3 has 12 residues.

To note about this clone: Other DNA sequences in the same sample also yield this CDR3. The chain has TRBV5-1 and TRBJ2-2; no clear D gene. V was trimmed by 5 bases and J by 5 bases, leaving 10 bases between them. CDR1 is SGHRS and CDR2 is YFSETQ in the germline V gene. The CDR3 runs to 13 residues. Here the CDR3 reads CASSFPGTGELFF. The DNA for the CDR3 is TGCGCCAGCAGTTTCCCTGGGACCGGGGAGCTGTTTTTT.

This clone was seen just once. The V and J genes are TRBV6-1 and TRBJ1-6; D not resolved. The CDR3 loop spans 14 amino acids. V shed 1 base and J shed 4 bases, with 5 bases lying between them. Germline assignment: CDR1 MNHNS and CDR2 SASEGT. CDR3 coding DNA: TGTGCCAGCAGTGAAGGGCAGTATAATTCACCCCTCCACTTT. As protein: CASSEGQYNSPLHF.

This clone was seen just once. The chain recombines TRBV15 with TRBJ2-5; D is undetermined. The CDR3 loop spans 15 amino acids. Trimming shortened V by 1 base and J by 5 bases, and 14 bases separated the two germline ends. The germline V gene encodes CDR1 LNHNV and CDR2 YYDKDF (reference sequence). The CDR3 DNA is TGTGCCACCAGCAGAGCCCCTGCGAGCAGGGAGACCCAGTACTTC. It specifies CATSRAPASRETQYF.

Remarks on this clone: At the DNA level, this CDR3 is encoded by other sequences in the same sample as well. J is TRBJ2-1 and V is TRBV7-2, with 7 bases identical to TRBD2. The V gene's germline CDR1 is SGHTA and CDR2 FQGNSA. V lost 5 bases and J lost 0; bases outside the gene matches: 4. The CDR3 is made up of 15 amino acids. The CDR3 loop reads CASSPLAASYNEQFF. The CDR3 DNA reads TGTGCCAGCAGCCCCCTAGCGGCCTCCTACAATGAGCAGTTCTTC. The entire variable domain, with the rest obtained from reference TRBV7-2 and TRBJ2-1, is as follows: GAGVSQSPSNKVTEKGKDVELRCDPISGHTALYWYRQSLGQGLEFLIYFQGNSAPDKSGLPSDRFSAERTGGSVSTLTIQRTQQEDSAVYLCASSPLAASYNEQFFGPGTRLTVL.

Only one count was recorded for this clone. V usage is TRBV7-9 and J usage is TRBJ2-2; D is undetermined. This CDR3 has 14 amino acids. From germline, CDR1 is SEHNR and CDR2 FQNEAQ (reference sequence). V was trimmed by 0 bases and J by 6 bases, leaving 8 bases between them. The DNA of the CDR3 is TGTGCCAGCAGCTTAGCGGTAATGTCCGGGGAGCTGTTTTTT. As protein: CASSLAVMSGELFF. The entire variable domain, with the rest obtained from reference TRBV7-9 and TRBJ2-2, is as follows: DTGVSQNPRHKITKRGQNVTFRCDPISEHNRLYWYRQTLGQGPEFLTYFQNEAQLEKSRLLSDRFSAERPKGSFSTLEIQRTEQGDSAMYLCASSLAVMSGELFFGEGSRLTVL.

The chain recombines TRBV7-9 with TRBJ2-7; no reliable D call. Trimming removed 3 bases from V and 6 bases from J, with 9 bases in between. The CDR3 is made up of 12 amino acids. Germline CDR1 is SEHNR and CDR2 is FQNEAQ (reference sequence). The CDR3 loop is CASSFSAIEQYF. The CDR3 DNA is TGTGCCAGCAGCTTTTCGGCGATCGAGCAGTACTTC.

A word on this clone: Additional DNA sequences in this sample encode the identical CDR3. V and J are TRBV12-3 or TRBV12-4 and TRBJ1-4, with D hard to call. The V end was cut by 3 bases, the J end by 8 bases, with 4 bases between. There are 11 residues in the CDR3. The CDR3: CASSLREKLFF. In DNA form, the CDR3 reads TGTGCCAGCAGTTTGAGGGAAAAACTGTTTTTT.

The J gene is TRBJ2-3, the V gene TRBV7-9; D possibly uses TRBD1 or TRBD2 (6 bases each). Trimming shortened V by 5 bases and J by 8 bases, and 20 bases separated the two germline ends. Germline assignment: CDR1 SEHNR and CDR2 FQNEAQ (reference sequence). The CDR3 is 15 amino acids. This CDR3 is CASSLGVGGGGTQYF. CDR3 nucleotide sequence: TGTGCCAGCAGCCTAGGGGTAGGGGGAGGAGGTACGCAGTATTTT. Full variable domain (outside the CDR3, taken from reference TRBV7-9 and TRBJ2-3): DTGVSQNPRHKITKRGQNVTFRCDPISEHNRLYWYRQTLGQGPEFLTYFQNEAQLEKSRLLSDRFSAERPKGSFSTLEIQRTEQGDSAMYLCASSLGVGGGGTQYFGPGTRLTVL.

The chain is built from TRBV11-2 and TRBJ1-4; 7 bases match TRBD1. J lost 8 bases, V lost 3 bases, and 6 bases had no gene match. CDR3 length: 14 residues. Looked up from germline, CDR1 is SGHAT and CDR2 is FQNNGV. The CDR3 DNA reads as TGTGCCAGCAGCTTTCAGTTACAGGGGGAAAAACTGTTTTTT. Translating gives CASSFQLQGEKLFF.

The chain employs TRBV5-1 and TRBJ2-4; no definite D call. Germline V gives CDR1 SGHRS, CDR2 YFSETQ. V gave up 1 base and J gave up 0 bases, with 5 bases separating them. This CDR3 contains 14 residues. CDR3 amino acids: CASSLTLAKNIQYF. DNA of the CDR3: TGCGCCAGCAGCTTGACCCTAGCCAAAAACATTCAGTACTTC.

The gene calls are TRBV7-9 and TRBJ2-1; TRBD2 matches 11 bases. There are 19 residues in the CDR3. The V and J ends lost 5 bases and 4 bases, in that order; junction bases with no gene match: 16. Germline V CDR1 and CDR2: SEHNR, FQNEAQ (reference sequence). CDR3 sequence: CASSRRGNFRLAGYNEQFF. CDR3 nucleotide sequence: TGTGCCAGCAGCCGTCGGGGGAATTTCAGACTAGCGGGGTACAATGAGCAGTTCTTC.

The chain has TRBV4-3 and TRBJ1-2, with D unclear. The CDR3 totals 15 residues. Between the trimmed V and J ends, which lost 0 bases and 5 bases, there was a span of 13 bases. Germline V gene lookup returns CDR1 LGHNA and CDR2 YSLEER. CDR3 sequence reads: CASSQDGRTTYGYTF. The DNA for the CDR3 is TGCGCCAGCAGCCAAGATGGAAGGACCACATATGGCTACACCTTC.

The V and J genes are TRBV7-2 and TRBJ2-7; D perhaps matches TRBD2 (5 bases). The CDR3 is 14 residues long. Per germline, CDR1 SGHTA and CDR2 FQGNSA. Trimming pared 0 bases from V and 4 bases from J, leaving 10 bases between. CDR3: CASSLAAGGYEQYF. As DNA, the CDR3 is TGTGCCAGCAGCTTAGCGGCGGGCGGGTACGAGCAGTACTTC.